The 31 T cell receptor beta chains below all came from one sample that was sequenced in a study of regulatory T cells in long-lasting Graves disease. Assembly of TCR beta libraries relied on iRepertoire HTBI primers together with Arm-PCR of CDR3 regions. MiXCR was run by TCRdb on the multiplex PCR reads, yielding one entry per CDR3 protein. The sample has about 460,000 distinct CDR3 sequences, 22% seen once. Specified time point: persistent/refractory GD, antithyroid drugs over 5 years with positive TRAb. PBMCs provided the RNA from which the TCR library was made. The material was peripheral blood mononuclear cells (PBMCs), obtained when the disease was refractory, from a patient treated with antithyroid drugs. The receptors here all came from a female donor with Graves disease.

The sample holds many counts of this clonotype. The genes are TRBV28 and TRBJ1-1; tentative D call: TRBD1 (5 bases). The CDR3 spans 13 residues. Germline V CDR1 and CDR2: MDHEN, SYDVKM. Trimming took off 6 bases at V and 4 bases at J, with 12 bases between the two ends. CDR3 residues: CASRLPGGTEAFF. In DNA form, the CDR3 reads TGTGCCAGCAGACTCCCGGGGGGCACTGAAGCTTTCTTT.

This clonotype was detected only a few times. The chain uses TRBV20-1 and TRBJ2-7; D could derive from TRBD1 or TRBD2 (6 bases each). Trimming stripped 6 bases from V and 3 bases from J, with 18 bases between. Germline CDR1 DFQATT, CDR2 SNEGSKA (reference sequence). CDR3 size: 14 residues. CDR3 in amino acids: CSAVKQGGLYEQYF. CDR3 nucleotide sequence: TGCAGTGCCGTCAAGCAAGGGGGGCTCTACGAGCAGTACTTC.

This clonotype was recorded at least ten times. This rearrangement joins TRBV7-2 to TRBJ1-2, with 8 bases matching TRBD1. Trimming took 6 bases from V and 8 from J; bases not matched to a gene: 17. This CDR3 has 16 amino acids. Germline V lookup: CDR1 SGHTA, CDR2 FQGNSA. DNA for the CDR3: TGTGCCAGCAGTTTCGGGACAGGTAGTTTATCGGGAGGCTACACCTTC. Its translation: CASSFGTGSLSGGYTF.

This clonotype was counted many times. The chain has TRBV20-1 and TRBJ2-4; TRBD2 matches at 7 bases. The CDR3 consists of 10 residues. CDR1 and CDR2 (germline): DFQATT, SNEGSKA (reference sequence). J was trimmed by 14 bases and V by 5 bases; bases with no gene match: 6. CDR3 sequence: CSASGTTEYF. The CDR3 DNA reads TGCAGTGCTTCCGGGACTACCGAGTACTTC.

V is TRBV6-1 and J is TRBJ2-7; 11 nucleotides align to TRBD1. Germline V gene lookup returns CDR1 MNHNS and CDR2 SASEGT. The CDR3 spans 15 residues. V lost 6 bases and J lost 5; bases outside the gene matches: 9. CDR3 sequence reads: CASSRTDRGRNEQYF. In DNA form, the CDR3 reads TGTGCCAGCAGCCGAACGGACAGGGGGCGAAACGAGCAGTACTTC.

In this sample, this clonotype turned up a few times. The rearrangement joins TRBV6-1 to TRBJ2-2; a possible D gene is TRBD2 (6 bases). The CDR3 covers 18 residues. V dropped 5 bases and J dropped 0 bases, with 19 bases sitting between them. Germline CDR1 and CDR2: MNHNS and SASEGT. CDR3 sequence reads: CASSTPVRGGANTGELFF. The CDR3 coding sequence is TGTGCCAGCAGTACCCCCGTGCGGGGCGGCGCGAACACCGGGGAGCTGTTTTTT.

The chain combines TRBV19 with TRBJ1-5; D is undetermined. CDR1 LNHDA and CDR2 SQIVND come from the germline V gene (reference sequence). Trimming left V 3 bases short and J 1 base short, with 10 bases between. The CDR3 totals 15 residues. In DNA form, the CDR3 reads TGTGCCAGTAGTATCGTGGGTTCGAGCAATCAGCCCCAGCATTTT. Amino acids: CASSIVGSSNQPQHF.

In its sample, this clonotype was seen many times. V and J are TRBV3-1 and TRBJ1-4, with no clear D. Per the germline V gene, CDR1 is LGHDT and CDR2 is YNNKEL (reference sequence). Trimming took off 1 base at V and 10 bases at J, with 4 bases between the two ends. This CDR3 contains 11 residues. The CDR3: CASSQGTKLFF. The CDR3 DNA is TGTGCCAGCAGCCAAGGGACAAAACTGTTTTTT.

V usage is TRBV6-1 and J usage is TRBJ1-1; TRBD1 is a possible D gene (6 bases). The CDR3 is made up of 15 amino acids. V gave up 7 bases and J gave up 0 bases, with 15 bases separating them. The V gene's germline CDR1 is MNHNS and CDR2 SASEGT. In DNA, the CDR3 is TGTGCCAGCAAGGGGGGGCCTAACATGAACACTGAAGCTTTCTTT. It codes for CASKGGPNMNTEAFF.

The chain uses TRBV14 and TRBJ1-2; 7 positions match TRBD1. With V trimmed by 0 bases and J by 8 bases, 12 bases remained unmatched. This CDR3 spans 16 amino acids. Germline V lookup: CDR1 SGHDN, CDR2 FVKESK. In DNA form, the CDR3 reads TGTGCCAGCAGCCAAGATTGGGACAGCCTAAGTGGAGGCTACACCTTC. This encodes CASSQDWDSLSGGYTF.

CDR3 sequence: CASSSRTGGSGNTIYF. CDR3 coding DNA: TGTGCCAGCAGTTCCCGGACAGGGGGATCAGGAAACACCATATATTTT. The rearrangement links TRBV12-3 or TRBV12-4 to TRBJ1-3, with 10 bases that match TRBD1. V trimming: 4 bases; J trimming: 4 bases; junction bases outside the gene matches: 7. The length of the CDR3 is 16 residues.

This clonotype was found a few times. The rearrangement links TRBV28 to TRBJ2-5; 9 bases line up with TRBD2. The CDR3 runs to 16 residues. The germline gives CDR1 MDHEN, CDR2 SYDVKM. The V and J ends lost 4 bases and 4 bases, in that order; junction bases with no gene match: 10. The CDR3 here is CASSSPGTSHGETQYF. CDR3 DNA sequence: TGTGCCAGCAGTTCCCCCGGGACTAGCCACGGAGAGACCCAGTACTTC.

With respect to this clonotype: A clone one base away is much larger, so this may be a read error. The CDR3 is CASNEYGITYGYTF. For the CDR3, the DNA is TGTGCCAGCAATGAATACGGCATAACCTATGGCTACACCTTC. The rearrangement uses TRBV25-1 and TRBJ1-2; D ambiguous. CDR3 length: 14 residues. Germline CDR1 is MGHDK and CDR2 is SYGVNS.

The chain links TRBV14 to TRBJ1-2, with TRBD1 as a possible D gene (6 bases). With 0 bases removed from V and 4 bases from J, the gap between germline ends came to 12 bases. The germline gives CDR1 SGHDN, CDR2 FVKESK. CDR3 length: 15 amino acids. DNA for the CDR3: TGTGCCAGCAGCCAAGATGCAGGGGTGGTCTATGGCTACACCTTC. This gives the protein CASSQDAGVVYGYTF.

This clonotype appeared a few times. V gene TRBV3-2 combines with J gene TRBJ1-6; the table calls TRBD1, which could not be checked here. TRBV3-2 is listed as a pseudogene. This CDR3 spans 14 amino acids. The DNA for the CDR3 is TGTGCCAGCAGACCACAGGGGTCTGCTTCACCCCTCCACTTT. This gives the protein CASRPQGSASPLHF.

The V call is TRBV4-3, the J call TRBJ1-3; 8 bases agree with TRBD1. Trimming took 3 bases from V and 0 from J; bases not matched to a gene: 4. Germline V gives CDR1 LGHNA, CDR2 YSLEER. The CDR3 is 16 amino acids. CDR3 protein: CASSQTGVHSGNTIYF. The CDR3 DNA reads TGCGCCAGCAGCCAGACAGGGGTCCACTCTGGAAACACCATATATTTT.

This clonotype occurred a few times. The chain links TRBV7-3 to TRBJ1-5, with 8 bases identical to TRBD1. The J segment lost 5 bases and the V segment lost 1 base, leaving 4 bases of the junction unmatched. Germline loops: CDR1 SGHTA, CDR2 FQGTGA. The CDR3 covers 15 residues. Written as DNA, the CDR3 is TGTGCCAGCAGCTTAAAAGCGACAGGGGATCAGCCCCAGCATTTT. Its translation is CASSLKATGDQPQHF.

This chain joins TRBV18 and TRBJ1-6; D perhaps matches TRBD1 (6 bases). The ends were cut back, 3 bases at V and 8 bases at J, with 14 bases in the middle. The CDR3 contains 15 residues. Germline V gene sequence: CDR1 KGHSH, CDR2 LQKENI. For the CDR3, the DNA is TGTGCCAGCTCACCTCAAACAGGGAGAGATTCACCCCTCCACTTT. As protein: CASSPQTGRDSPLHF. The entire variable domain, with the rest obtained from reference TRBV18 and TRBJ1-6, is as follows: NAGVMQNPRHLVRRRGQEARLRCSPMKGHSHVYWYRQLPEEGLKFMVYLQKENIIDESGMPKERFSAEFPKEGPSILRIQQVVRGDSAAYFCASSPQTGRDSPLHFGNGTRLTVT.

This clonotype was detected ten times or more. This sequence joins TRBV20-1 and TRBJ2-7; D possibly uses TRBD1 or TRBD2 (5 bases each). Trimming took 2 bases from V and 1 from J, leaving 21 bases between them. The V gene's germline CDR1 is DFQATT and CDR2 SNEGSKA (reference sequence). The CDR3 length is 17 residues. The CDR3: CSARPPGQLGFSYEQYF. CDR3 nucleotide sequence: TGCAGTGCTAGACCTCCGGGGCAGCTTGGCTTTTCCTACGAGCAGTACTTC.

The V and J genes are TRBV30 and TRBJ2-5; 8 bases are shared with TRBD2. V lost 5 bases, J lost 5 bases, and 10 bases stayed unmatched. The CDR3 length is 14 residues. The germline V gene has CDR1 GTSNPN and CDR2 SVGIG (reference sequence). The CDR3 bases are TGTGCCTGGGGCCTGGTCGGGGGGGGGGAGACCCAGTACTTC. As protein: CAWGLVGGGETQYF.

This clonotype has at least ten counts. The chain carries TRBV28 and TRBJ2-7; D unclear. V lost 3 bases and J 0 bases, leaving 12 bases between the germline ends. CDR1 is MDHEN, CDR2 SYDVKM, per germline. The CDR3 has 15 residues. The CDR3: CASSFPDPYSYEQYF. The DNA for the CDR3 is TGTGCCAGCAGTTTCCCCGACCCTTACTCCTACGAGCAGTACTTC.

This clonotype was seen many times. The chain carries TRBV28 and TRBJ2-2; 9 nucleotides agree with TRBD1. Germline loops: CDR1 MDHEN, CDR2 SYDVKM. This CDR3 is built from 16 residues. J gave up 6 bases and V 10 bases, and 15 bases lay outside the gene matches. CDR3 nucleotide sequence: TGTGCCACCACAAACAGGGGGCGATTAAAGGCCGGGGAGCTGTTTTTT. Residues: CATTNRGRLKAGELFF.

At least ten counts were recorded for this clonotype. CDR3 in DNA: TGTGCCAGCAGTTTAGTGATTAGGCTGGCCCCCAACTACGAGCAGTACTTC. This gives the protein CASSLVIRLAPNYEQYF. This chain links TRBV28 with TRBJ2-7; no definite D call. From germline, CDR1 is MDHEN and CDR2 SYDVKM. The CDR3 runs 17 residues. V gave up 2 bases and J gave up 3 bases, with 20 bases separating them.

The chain employs TRBV20-1 and TRBJ2-6, with D unresolved. Germline assignment: CDR1 DFQATT and CDR2 SNEGSKA (reference sequence). This CDR3 region has 14 residues. The V gene lost 5 bases and the J gene lost 4 bases, with 12 bases spanning the gap. CDR3 in amino acids: CSAGSSSGANVLTF. The DNA of the CDR3 is TGCAGTGCTGGCTCGTCGTCCGGGGCCAACGTCCTGACTTTC.

The rearrangement links TRBV20-1 to TRBJ2-3; maybe TRBD2 (5 bases). The CDR3 runs 17 residues. V lost 3 bases and J 0 bases, leaving 19 bases between the germline ends. The germline V gene has CDR1 DFQATT and CDR2 SNEGSKA (reference sequence). CDR3 protein: CSASEPGSGDSTDTQYF. The CDR3 DNA is TGCAGTGCTAGCGAGCCTGGGAGCGGAGATAGCACAGATACGCAGTATTTT.

There are many counts of this clonotype. This chain joins TRBV12-3 or TRBV12-4 and TRBJ1-1; D is possibly TRBD1 (5 bases). V dropped 6 bases and J dropped 5 bases, with 13 bases sitting between them. CDR3 size: 13 residues. CDR3: CASRGTGGTEAFF. DNA of the CDR3: TGTGCCAGCAGGGGGACGGGTGGTACTGAAGCTTTCTTT.

The table lists this clonotype with many counts. The CDR3 DNA follows: TGTGCCAGCAGCTTAGTAGGGACAGGCTACAATGAGCAGTTCTTC. Translated: CASSLVGTGYNEQFF. The J gene is TRBJ2-1, the V gene TRBV7-2, with 8 bases aligning to TRBD1. Germline CDR1 reads SGHTA; CDR2 reads FQGNSA. CDR3 length: 15 residues. V lost 1 base and J lost 3; bases outside the gene matches: 2.

On this clonotype itself: With only one base between it and a far larger clone, this is likely a read error. The chain has TRBV7-9 and TRBJ2-7; 7 nucleotides match TRBD2. The V gene's germline CDR1 is SEHNR and CDR2 FQNEAQ (reference sequence). After removal of 7 bases from V and 2 bases from J, the junction contained 8 bases not matched to a gene. This CDR3 contains 14 residues. CDR3 amino acids: CASTPSLAAYEQYF. The CDR3 nucleotides are TGTGCCAGCACCCCCTCCCTAGCGGCCTACGAGCAGTACTTC.

This clonotype was recorded many times. The V and J genes are TRBV7-2 and TRBJ2-7, with D possibly being TRBD1 (5 bases). V was cut by 7 bases and J by 0 bases, with 19 bases left in between. CDR1 is SGHTA and CDR2 is FQGNSA in the germline V gene. This CDR3 is 16 amino acids long. The CDR3 DNA is TGTGCCAGCAAGCCAGGATTTAAGGGGCACTCCTACGAGCAGTACTTC. The encoded protein is CASKPGFKGHSYEQYF.

This clonotype was seen repeatedly, ten times or more. J is TRBJ1-4 and V is TRBV18; no clear D. The CDR3 length is 14 residues. Trimming took off 3 bases at V and 4 bases at J, with 9 bases between the two ends. From germline, CDR1 is KGHSH and CDR2 LQKENI. The DNA of the CDR3 is TGTGCCAGCTCACCTGTCGACCTTAATGAAAAACTGTTTTTT. Protein sequence: CASSPVDLNEKLFF.

The V gene is TRBV30, the J gene TRBJ2-7; 15 nucleotides agree with TRBD2. V lost 6 bases to trimming and J lost 4 bases; unmatched junction nucleotides: 4. The germline V gene encodes CDR1 GTSNPN and CDR2 SVGIG (reference sequence). The CDR3 has 14 residues. The CDR3 nucleotides read TGTGCCTGCGGACTAGCGGGAGGGATATACGAGCAGTACTTC. Its translation is CACGLAGGIYEQYF.